Following are 7 T cell receptor beta chains from one sample sequenced in a study of post-analysis software for immune sequencing data. Overall study findings and caveats: Four to six TRBV segments (TRBV5-6, TRBV5-1 and TRBV20-1 among them) occurred more frequently in patients than in controls.

TCR beta cDNA libraries included unique molecular identifiers. One entry per CDR3 protein, called by TCRdb with MiXCR from the PCR reads. The data hold 800,000 to 950,000 distinct CDR3 sequences, with approximately 50% observed a single time. These TCRs' antigens remain unknown. Sequenced input: blood. Receptors originate from a girl between 5 and 17 years old with multiple sclerosis.

V is TRBV12-3 or TRBV12-4 and J is TRBJ2-7, with 9 positions matching TRBD2. J was trimmed by 4 bases and V by 6 bases; bases with no gene match: 19. This CDR3 has 18 residues. CDR3 nucleotide sequence: TGTGCCAGCAGCCTTAAGAGCGGGGGGAGCGGGAATTCATACGAGCAGTACTTC. Its protein product is CASSLKSGGSGNSYEQYF.

This clonotype has only one observation. The chain carries TRBV5-1 and TRBJ1-1; 8 nucleotides line up with TRBD1. The CDR3 covers 14 residues. The V segment lost 4 bases and the J segment 4 bases; nucleotides outside the gene matches: 6. The V gene's germline CDR1 is SGHRS and CDR2 YFSETQ. The CDR3 loop is CASSAGGAGTEAFF. CDR3 DNA sequence: TGCGCCAGCAGCGCAGGGGGCGCGGGCACTGAAGCTTTCTTT. The full variable domain, its missing parts supplied by reference TRBV5-1 and TRBJ1-1, is KAGVTQTPRYLIKTRGQQVTLSCSPISGHRSVSWYQQTPGQGLQFLFEYFSETQRNKGNFPGRFSGRQFSNSRSEMNVSTLELGDSALYLCASSAGGAGTEAFFGQGTRLTVV.

The chain couples TRBV14 to TRBJ2-7, with D unclear. V dropped 4 bases and J dropped 5 bases, with 15 bases sitting between them. The CDR3 runs 14 residues. CDR1 is SGHDN, CDR2 FVKESK, per germline. This CDR3 reads CASSPRRSWNEQYF. CDR3 nucleotide sequence: TGTGCCAGCAGCCCGAGACGGAGTTGGAACGAGCAGTACTTC.

V and J are TRBV20-1 and TRBJ2-7, with 7 nucleotides matching TRBD2. Germline V gene data show CDR1 as DFQATT and CDR2 as SNEGSKA (reference sequence). The junction had 7 bases not matched to a gene; V was cut back by 3 bases and J by 2 bases. The CDR3 is made up of 14 amino acids. Here the CDR3 reads CSASKRGVPYEQYF. The CDR3 nucleotides read TGCAGTGCTAGTAAGCGGGGAGTTCCCTACGAGCAGTACTTC.

The V gene is TRBV15, the J gene TRBJ1-2; possible D gene TRBD1, 5 bases. Trimming took 0 bases from V and 6 from J, leaving 14 bases between them. This CDR3 has 15 amino acids. Germline assignment: CDR1 LNHNV and CDR2 YYDKDF (reference sequence). CDR3 residues: CATSRDDSRSDGYTF. In DNA form, the CDR3 reads TGTGCCACCAGCAGAGACGACAGCCGCAGTGATGGCTACACCTTC.

The chain links TRBV7-9 to TRBJ2-5; D not resolved. The V gene lost 7 bases and the J gene lost 0 bases, with 12 bases spanning the gap. Germline V CDR1 and CDR2: SEHNR, FQNEAQ (reference sequence). This CDR3 contains 14 residues. The CDR3 loop reads CASMPGQYQETQYF. The CDR3 region has the DNA TGTGCCAGCATGCCAGGCCAGTACCAAGAGACCCAGTACTTC.

The CDR3 bases are TGCAGTGCTACCACCTCGACTAGCGGGGTGTGGGATACGCAGTATTTT. It codes for CSATTSTSGVWDTQYF. The genes are TRBV29-1 and TRBJ2-3, with TRBD2 matching over 11 bases. Germline-derived CDR1 and CDR2 are SQVTM and ANQGSEA. CDR3 length: 16 amino acids.